This record looks at one T cell receptor beta chain sequence and its context. This clone appeared a few times. Its antigen is not yet known. Per-base quality was not reported, and no clone a single base away is much larger than it. These data belong to a study of long-term antiretroviral therapy in people with HIV (dated by TCRdb to 2022 to 2024). Turning to the overall study: Collection of the earliest samples took place about a decade ahead of the 2015 WHO recommendation for immediate ART, at a time when ART was typically delayed until CD4 counts fell. A retrospective serial study tested whether ART initiation and durable HIV suppression were associated with changes in peripheral blood TRB repertoire composition and diversity. From fewer than 35 adults with confirmed HIV infection, the cohort provided 150 to 200 cryopreserved PBMC samples, gathered serially across a mean of approximately six years (range 1-12). Of the roughly 30 participants with HIV, about a dozen were female. No cross-contamination during QIAcube processing turned up in test extractions that ran a monoclonal T-cell line alongside some 34 polyclonal samples. Broad study findings and their caveats: Inferences about post-ART repertoire changes were limited because no data were available on ART adherence, viral resistance or therapy changes. HIV repertoires had narrower CDR3 length ranges than controls, and the network structure suggested an antigen-experienced repertoire that shifted only slightly toward naive after ART. The samples span the years 2004 to 2017, and the ART regimens used may be less effective than current regimens. Owing to limited PBMC availability, only the TCR beta chain was sequenced, without alpha chain pairing. Starting ART was linked to a significant rise in TRB diversity, yet even with long-term ART the diversity remained significantly lower than in transplant donor controls. At every time point, the repertoire was dominated by expanded TRB clones first identified before ART initiation, although this dominance fluctuated and, in many PLHIV, declined after ART. Because pre-ART samples had limited cell numbers, unsorted PBMC were profiled rather than sorted CD4+ and CD8+ T cells.

The immunoSEQ hsTCRB v3.0 assay was used at survey level resolution to sequence the TRB variable region. TRB sequencing targeted a depth of roughly 35,000-55,000 T-cell genomes per sample. TRB libraries were pooled and sequenced on an Illumina MiSeq using a v3 150-cycle kit. The source study handled its data this way. Analysis of repertoires was carried out in R inside a reproducible Nextflow workflow spanning QC, data transformation and analysis. LymphoSeq2, an R package for exploring AIRR-Seq data, was used to implement custom analyses. A few samples that yielded fewer than 5000 total TRB sequences were excluded, so that some 190 HIV repertoires were analyzed. Among the 180 to 200 HIV repertoires that were kept, around 59 were collected before ART initiation and around 130 were collected after ART initiation. Repertoires were downsampled to 5000 TRB nucleotide sequences, and summary statistics were averaged over 100 downsampling iterations. The analysis kept only TRB sequences whose CDR3 regions were at least seven amino acids long. Diversity was measured with a Shannon entropy-derived clonality score and the Gini coefficient. In repertoire networks, the top 5000 CDR3 amino acid sequences were linked whenever an edit distance of one separated two sequences. Antigen specificity groups and MHC restriction were predicted for TRB CDR3 amino acid sequences with GLIPH2. Known CMV, EBV, HIV or tissue antigen associations were flagged by matching CDR3 amino acid sequences against VDJdb and McPAS-TCR. Pre-ART, post-ART and control groups were compared with Wilcoxon signed-rank tests and Holm-Bonferroni correction. Here the immuneACCESS table is served through TCRdb, limited to in-frame sequences with V and J called. Missing clones are a known gap in these copies; in checked studies unresolved V genes cover under half, and the rest lacks a known reason. V, J and clone size derive from that table, while D and trimming were established from the DNA sequence. In all, the sample holds about 6,600 clones, and roughly 70% of those were seen once. The ten biggest clones cover 6.5% to 8.5% of the sample.

Participants were included only if at least one PBMC sample before ART initiation and at least two post-ART samples were available. All participants with HIV were treated in the United States of America. Before DNA extraction, cryopreserved samples containing about 0.95-10 million PBMC were thawed and washed. At the time of the earliest PBMC sample, participants with HIV were aged between roughly 20 and 54 years. PBMC samples were contributed by each participant from 1-4 timepoints before ART initiation and 2-8 timepoints after ART initiation, with a median of 7 samples. For every participant, serial HIV viral load, CD4+ T-cell count, ART history and demographic data were obtained. A Qiagen kit on a QIAcube was used to extract genomic DNA from unsorted PBMC, with samples processed in batches of 12. This sample comprised unsorted PBMCs, obtained 0.1 years before starting antiretroviral therapy. This TCR was recovered from a young man with HIV.

CDR3 reads: CASSPRLGVYGYTF. The DNA is TGTGCCAGCAGCCCCCGTTTGGGGGTCTATGGCTACACCTTC. The chain employs TRBV14 and TRBJ1-2; TRBD1 is perhaps the D gene, given 5 matching bases. There are 14 amino acids in the CDR3, from cysteine to phenylalanine inclusive. Kept here is only the CDR3 DNA, which spans 42 bases and is read in frame from base 1. The germline V gene encodes CDR1 SGHDN and CDR2 FVKESK. V is reduced by 4 bases and J by 4 bases, leaving a spacing of 13 bases between them.